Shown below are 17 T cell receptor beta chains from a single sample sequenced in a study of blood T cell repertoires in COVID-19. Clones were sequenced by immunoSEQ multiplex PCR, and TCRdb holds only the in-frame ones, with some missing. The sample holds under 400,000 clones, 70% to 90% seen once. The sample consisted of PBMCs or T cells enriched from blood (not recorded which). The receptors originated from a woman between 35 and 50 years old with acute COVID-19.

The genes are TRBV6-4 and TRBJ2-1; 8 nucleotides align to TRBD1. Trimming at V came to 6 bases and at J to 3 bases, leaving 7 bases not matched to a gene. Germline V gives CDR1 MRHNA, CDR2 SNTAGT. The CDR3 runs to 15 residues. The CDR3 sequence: CASSSGQGSYNEQFF. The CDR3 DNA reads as TGTGCCAGCAGCTCCGGACAGGGTAGCTACAATGAGCAGTTCTTC.

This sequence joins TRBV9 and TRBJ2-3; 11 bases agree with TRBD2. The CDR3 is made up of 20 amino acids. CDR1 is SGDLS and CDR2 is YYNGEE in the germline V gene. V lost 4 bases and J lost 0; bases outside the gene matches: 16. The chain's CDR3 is CASSKQTGTSGGLSTDTQYF. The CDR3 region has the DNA TGTGCCAGCAGCAAACAGACCGGGACTAGCGGAGGTCTTAGCACAGATACGCAGTATTTT.

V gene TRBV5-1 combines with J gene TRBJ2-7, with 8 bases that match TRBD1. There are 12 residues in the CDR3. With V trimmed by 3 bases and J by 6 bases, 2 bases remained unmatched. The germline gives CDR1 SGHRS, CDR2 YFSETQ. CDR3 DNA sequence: TGCGCCAGCAGCTACACAGGGGGCGAGCAGTACTTC. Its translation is CASSYTGGEQYF.

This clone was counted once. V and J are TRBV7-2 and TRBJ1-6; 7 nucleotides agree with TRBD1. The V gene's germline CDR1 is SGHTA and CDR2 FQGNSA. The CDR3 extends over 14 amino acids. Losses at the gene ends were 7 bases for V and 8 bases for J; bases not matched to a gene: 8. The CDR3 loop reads CASTSGTVYSPLHF. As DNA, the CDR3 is TGTGCCAGCACCTCGGGGACAGTTTATTCACCCCTCCACTTT.

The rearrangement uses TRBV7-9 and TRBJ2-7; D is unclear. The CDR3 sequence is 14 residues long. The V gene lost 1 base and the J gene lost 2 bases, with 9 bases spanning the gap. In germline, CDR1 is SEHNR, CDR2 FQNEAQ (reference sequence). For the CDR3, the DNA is TGTGCCAGCAGCTTAGGTGCACCTACCTACGAGCAGTACTTC. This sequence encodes CASSLGAPTYEQYF.

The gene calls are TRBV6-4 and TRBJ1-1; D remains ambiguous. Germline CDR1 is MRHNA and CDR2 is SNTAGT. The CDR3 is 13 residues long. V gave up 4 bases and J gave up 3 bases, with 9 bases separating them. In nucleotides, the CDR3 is TGTGCCAGCAGTGCACAGAGGGACACTGAAGCTTTCTTT. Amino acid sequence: CASSAQRDTEAFF.

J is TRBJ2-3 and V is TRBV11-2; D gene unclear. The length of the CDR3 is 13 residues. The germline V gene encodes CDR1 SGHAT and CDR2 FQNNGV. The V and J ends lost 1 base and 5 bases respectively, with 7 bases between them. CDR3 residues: CASSLGAGDTQYF. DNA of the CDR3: TGTGCCAGCAGCTTAGGGGCAGGAGATACGCAGTATTTT.

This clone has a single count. For the CDR3, the DNA is TGCGCCAGCAGCTTGTTTGGGCCTACGGAAAATCAGCCCCAGCATTTT. Translating gives CASSLFGPTENQPQHF. This chain joins TRBV5-1 and TRBJ1-5, with no clear D. CDR1 SGHRS and CDR2 YFSETQ come from the germline V gene. Trimming left V 1 base short and J 4 bases short, with 15 bases between. The CDR3 contains 16 residues.

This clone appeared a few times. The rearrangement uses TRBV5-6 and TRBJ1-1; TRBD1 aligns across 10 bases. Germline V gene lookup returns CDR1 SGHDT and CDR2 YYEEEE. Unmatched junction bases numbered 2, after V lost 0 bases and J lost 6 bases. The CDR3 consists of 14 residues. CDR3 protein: CASSLGQGAPEAFF. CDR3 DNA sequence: TGTGCCAGCAGCTTGGGACAGGGGGCCCCTGAAGCTTTCTTT. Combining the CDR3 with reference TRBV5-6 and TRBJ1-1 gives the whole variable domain DAGVTQSPTHLIKTRGQQVTLRCSPKSGHDTVSWYQQALGQGPQFIFQYYEEEERQRGNFPDRFSGHQFPNYSSELNVNALLLGDSALYLCASSLGQGAPEAFFGQGTRLTVV.

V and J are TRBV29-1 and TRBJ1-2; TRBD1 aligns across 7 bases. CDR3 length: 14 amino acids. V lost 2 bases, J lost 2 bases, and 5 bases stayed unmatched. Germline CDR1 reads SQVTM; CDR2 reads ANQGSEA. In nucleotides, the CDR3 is TGCAGCGTTGAACCTACAGGGGAAAACTATGGCTACACCTTC. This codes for CSVEPTGENYGYTF.

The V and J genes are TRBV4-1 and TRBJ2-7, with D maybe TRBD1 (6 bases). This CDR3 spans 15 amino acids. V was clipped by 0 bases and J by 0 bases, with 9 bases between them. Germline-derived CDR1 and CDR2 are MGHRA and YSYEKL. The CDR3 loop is CASSQEVQGSYEQYF. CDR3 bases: TGCGCCAGCAGCCAAGAAGTACAGGGCTCCTACGAGCAGTACTTC.

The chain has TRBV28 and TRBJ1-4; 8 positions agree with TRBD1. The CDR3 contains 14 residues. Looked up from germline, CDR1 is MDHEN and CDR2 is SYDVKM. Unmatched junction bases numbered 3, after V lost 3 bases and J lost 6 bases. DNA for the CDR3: TGTGCCAGCAGTTTTACAGGGGGAGATGAAAAACTGTTTTTT. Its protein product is CASSFTGGDEKLFF.

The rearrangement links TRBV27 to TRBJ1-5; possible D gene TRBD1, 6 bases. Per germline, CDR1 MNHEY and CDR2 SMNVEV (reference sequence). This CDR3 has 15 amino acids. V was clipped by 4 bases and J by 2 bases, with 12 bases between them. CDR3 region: CASSSQGMGNQPQHF. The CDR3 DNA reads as TGTGCCAGCAGTTCACAGGGAATGGGCAATCAGCCCCAGCATTTT.

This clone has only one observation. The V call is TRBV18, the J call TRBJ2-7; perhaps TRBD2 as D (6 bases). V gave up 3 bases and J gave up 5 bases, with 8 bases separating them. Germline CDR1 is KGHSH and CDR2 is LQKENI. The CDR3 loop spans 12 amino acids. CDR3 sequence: CASSPEGDEQYF. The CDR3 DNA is TGTGCCAGCTCACCGGAGGGCGACGAGCAGTACTTC.

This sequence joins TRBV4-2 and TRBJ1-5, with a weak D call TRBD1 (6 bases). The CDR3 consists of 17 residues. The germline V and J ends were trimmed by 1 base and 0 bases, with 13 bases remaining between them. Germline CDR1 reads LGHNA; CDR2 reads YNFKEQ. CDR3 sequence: CASSQVGRGYSNQPQHF. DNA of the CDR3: TGTGCCAGCAGCCAAGTTGGCAGGGGATATAGCAATCAGCCCCAGCATTTT.

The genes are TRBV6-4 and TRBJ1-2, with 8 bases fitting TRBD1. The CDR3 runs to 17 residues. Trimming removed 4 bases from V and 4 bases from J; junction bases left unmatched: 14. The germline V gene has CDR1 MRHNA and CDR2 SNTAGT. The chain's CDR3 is CASSARRAQGGSYGYTF. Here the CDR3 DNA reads TGTGCCAGCAGTGCGCGACGCGCACAGGGGGGTTCCTATGGCTACACCTTC.

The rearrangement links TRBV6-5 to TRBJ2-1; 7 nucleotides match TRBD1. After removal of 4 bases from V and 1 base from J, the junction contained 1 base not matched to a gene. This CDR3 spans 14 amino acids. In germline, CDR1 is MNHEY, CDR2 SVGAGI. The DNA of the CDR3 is TGTGCCAGCAGTTCGACAGGGTCCTACAATGAGCAGTTCTTC. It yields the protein CASSSTGSYNEQFF.